The sequence of this TCR beta chain was determined in a study of cytomegalovirus exposure and HLA in healthy donors. With respect to this clone: Its target is not known.

Study results and caveats: The study reported that TCR beta sequences accurately predicted HLA-A and HLA-B alleles in most subjects. Among CMV-associated TCR beta chains, most appeared HLA-restricted in a later analysis.

The V and J ends lost 1 base and 0 bases respectively, with 10 bases between them. This CDR3 is 15 amino acids long. Germline CDR1 and CDR2: SGHTS and YDEGEE. 13 Jbeta primers and 60 Vbeta primers were used for the PCR. Assay used: immunoSEQ multiplex PCR; TCRdb lists only in-frame clones, some missing. In the table there are about 130,000 clones, about 80% of which are singletons. The source material was PBMCs. The chain employs TRBV5-8 and TRBJ1-1; D ambiguous. This clonotype was obtained from a woman aged 40 to 50 in good health and CMV-seropositive. The DNA of the CDR3 is TGTGCCAGCAGCTTGCCCGCGGAGATGAACACTGAAGCTTTCTTT. It translates to CASSLPAEMNTEAFF.